A selection of T cell receptor beta chains follows, all from one sample in a study of blood T cell repertoires in COVID-19. The table came from immunoSEQ multiplex PCR; TCRdb's copy has only in-frame clones and leaves some out. The profile shows about 140,000 clones, approximately 90% of them singletons. Sequencing was done on a sample of peripheral blood. The receptors originated from a man in his fifties or sixties with active or convalescent COVID-19. CDR3s include the opening cysteine and the closing phenylalanine or tryptophan. D genes are given only for firm matches.

>TRBD1|14|TRBV9
CASSVRTGVDTQYF
>-|13|TRBV3-1/TRBV3-2
CASSALAGYEQYF
>-|14|TRBV27
CASSLQGHSYEQYF
>TRBD2|16|TRBV7-2
CASSFSSGGGKNIQYF
>-|15|TRBV14
CASSRRLVVGCFQYF
>TRBD1|15|TRBV4-2
CASSQEGTGPYGYTF
>-|16|TRBV27
CASSPRRPRGNSPLHF
>-|14|TRBV30
CAWSPRRGNSPLHF
>-|15|TRBV7-2
CASSLAHSGPGGYTF
>TRBD2|19|TRBV6-2/TRBV6-3
CASSYSILELAGDTDTQYF
>-|14|TRBV7-9
CASSLGGVDNEQFF
>TRBD1|13|TRBV4-1
CASSLRTGDEQFF
>-|14|TRBV19
CASTRTDQDTEAFF
>-|15|TRBV5-1
CASSPQGSSHNEQFF
>-|15|TRBV7-9
CASSSRAGAWETQYF
>-|13|TRBV12-3/TRBV12-4
CASTLALTGELFF
>TRBD1|14|TRBV18
CASSPTGGNTEAFF
>-|12|TRBV6-6
CASNWLYNEQFF
>-|14|TRBV7-9
CASSPGLFTDTQYF
>-|13|TRBV19
CASRPQGDEEAFF
>-|12|TRBV5-6
CASSGQGSEQYF
>-|13|TRBV6-5
CAIRYRAGNTIYF
>-|13|TRBV19
CASSIDAQGVATF
>-|14|TRBV6-5
CASTREAYNSPLHF
>TRBD2|14|TRBV2
CASGLADLTDTQYF
>TRBD1|14|TRBV24-1
CATSDWQGDNEQFF
>-|15|TRBV28
CASSWTGVLNYGYTF
>-|15|TRBV7-8
CASSFKRANTGELFF
>-|15|TRBV6-6
CASSLPPGSLNEQFF
>TRBD1|16|TRBV18
CASSDPFRDRYYGYTF
>-|15|TRBV6-5
CASSYGGDSGNTIYF
>-|10|TRBV20-1
CSATETTQYF
>TRBD1|16|TRBV24-1
CATSDPGTGPKETQYF
>-|12|TRBV11-2
CASSLEANEQFF
>-|15|TRBV5-1
CASSSGQGLYEEQYF
>-|16|TRBV28
CASSPLGRDINEKLFF
>TRBD1|16|TRBV6-2/TRBV6-3
CASSYPWTGPNSPLHF
>-|16|TRBV3-1/TRBV3-2
CASSQVGTVNYNEQFF
>TRBD1|16|TRBV27
CASSFLQGQEPGAQYF
>TRBD2|18|TRBV4-2
CASSQGRGTSGSGNEQFF
>-|14|TRBV5-4
CASSFTVMNTEAFF
>-|14|TRBV19
CASTTGGSGNTIYF
>-|14|TRBV7-8
CASSPRGANQPQHF
>-|14|TRBV5-1
CASSLGGQQETQYF
>-|14|TRBV5-4
CASSLEGGNQPQHF
>-|13|TRBV5-4
CASSLEPNTEAFF
>-|14|TRBV4-1
CASSQTRGRETQYF
>TRBD1|18|TRBV7-2
CASSLRPIRDRVNEKLFF
>TRBD2|15|TRBV7-2
CASSLYTSGTDTQYF
>TRBD1|15|TRBV6-2/TRBV6-3
CASSTWDRGNYGYTF
>TRBD1|17|TRBV7-6
CASSLGFSLDRDHEQYF
>TRBD2|12|TRBV28
CASSLTSGKEFF
>-|12|TRBV30
CAWQDNWETQYF
>-|10|TRBV19
CASLAFPQYF
>-|16|TRBV7-9
CASSLFAGKKNTEAFF
>-|12|TRBV20-1
CSASLPFYGYTF
>-|14|TRBV4-3
CASSQLGQHTEAFF
>TRBD1|13|TRBV6-4
CASSAQGGNEQFF